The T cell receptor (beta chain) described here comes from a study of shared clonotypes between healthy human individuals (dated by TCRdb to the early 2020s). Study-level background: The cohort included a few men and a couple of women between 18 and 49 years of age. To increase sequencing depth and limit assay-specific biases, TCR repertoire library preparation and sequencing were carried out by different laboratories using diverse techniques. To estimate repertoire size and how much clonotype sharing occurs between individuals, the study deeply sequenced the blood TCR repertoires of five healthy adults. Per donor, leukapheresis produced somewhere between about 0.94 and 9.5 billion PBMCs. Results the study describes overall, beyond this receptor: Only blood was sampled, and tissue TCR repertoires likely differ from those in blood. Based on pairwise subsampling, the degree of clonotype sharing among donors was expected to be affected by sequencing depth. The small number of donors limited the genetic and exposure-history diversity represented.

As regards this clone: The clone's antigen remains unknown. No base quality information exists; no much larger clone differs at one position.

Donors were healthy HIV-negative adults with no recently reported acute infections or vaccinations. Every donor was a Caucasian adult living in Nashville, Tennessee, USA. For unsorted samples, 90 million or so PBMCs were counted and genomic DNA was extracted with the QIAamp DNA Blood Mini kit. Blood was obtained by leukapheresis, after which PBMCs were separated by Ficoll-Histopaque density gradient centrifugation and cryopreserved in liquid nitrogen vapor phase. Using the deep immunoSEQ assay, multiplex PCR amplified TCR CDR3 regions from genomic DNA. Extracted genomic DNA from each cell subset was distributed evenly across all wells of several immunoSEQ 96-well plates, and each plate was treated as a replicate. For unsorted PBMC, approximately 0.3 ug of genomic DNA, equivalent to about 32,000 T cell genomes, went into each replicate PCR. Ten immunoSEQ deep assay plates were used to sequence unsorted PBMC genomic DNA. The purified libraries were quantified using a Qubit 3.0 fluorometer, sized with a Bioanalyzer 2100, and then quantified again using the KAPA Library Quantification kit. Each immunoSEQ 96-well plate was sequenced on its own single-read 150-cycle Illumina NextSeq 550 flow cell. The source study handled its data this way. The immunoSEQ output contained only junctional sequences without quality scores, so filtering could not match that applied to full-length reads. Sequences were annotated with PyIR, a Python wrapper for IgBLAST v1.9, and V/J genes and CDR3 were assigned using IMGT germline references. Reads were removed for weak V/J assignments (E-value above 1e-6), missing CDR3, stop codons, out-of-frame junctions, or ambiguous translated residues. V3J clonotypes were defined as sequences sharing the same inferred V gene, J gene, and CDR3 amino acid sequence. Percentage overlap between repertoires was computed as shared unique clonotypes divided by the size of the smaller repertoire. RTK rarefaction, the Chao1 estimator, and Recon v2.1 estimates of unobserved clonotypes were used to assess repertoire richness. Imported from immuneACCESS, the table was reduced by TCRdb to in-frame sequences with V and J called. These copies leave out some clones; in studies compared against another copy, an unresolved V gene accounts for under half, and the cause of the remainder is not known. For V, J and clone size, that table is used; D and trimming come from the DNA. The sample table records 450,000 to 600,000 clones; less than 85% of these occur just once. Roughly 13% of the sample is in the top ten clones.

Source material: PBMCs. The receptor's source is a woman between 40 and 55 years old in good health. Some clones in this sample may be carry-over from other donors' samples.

The CDR3 here reads CASSDLGSNTGELFF. The DNA is TGTGCCAGCAGTGATCTGGGCTCGAACACCGGGGAGCTGTTTTTT. The chain is made from TRBV6-1 and TRBJ2-2, with no D gene named confidently. V sheds 3 bases and J sheds 0 bases, leaving 8 bases between their ends. The germline V gene sets CDR1 to MNHNS and CDR2 to SASEGT. Including cysteine and phenylalanine, the CDR3 has 15 amino acids. The CDR3 DNA has 45 bases and is translated from base 1.